This T cell receptor beta chain was sequenced during a study of shared clonotypes between healthy human individuals (dated by TCRdb to the early 2020s). At the level of the whole study: The cohort comprised a couple of women and a few men aged 18 to 49 years. To estimate repertoire size and how much clonotype sharing occurs between individuals, the study deeply sequenced the blood TCR repertoires of five healthy adults. Libraries were prepared and TCR repertoires were sequenced by different laboratories using diverse techniques, in order to increase sequencing depth and limit assay-specific biases. Leukapheresis yielded between about 0.9 and 8.9 billion PBMCs per donor. The investigation overall reported the following: Because the study included a small number of donors, the genetic and exposure-history diversity represented was limited. Sampling was restricted to blood, and TCR repertoires in tissues likely differ from the TCR repertoires found in blood. Pairwise subsampling led to the expectation that sequencing depth would affect the degree of clonotype sharing among donors.

A note on this clone: Its antigen is currently not known. Per-base quality was not reported, and no clone a single base away is much larger than it.

Donors were healthy HIV-negative adults with no recently reported acute infections or vaccinations. Only Caucasian adults living in Nashville, Tennessee, USA were represented among the donors. For unsorted samples, approximately 89 million PBMCs were counted, and genomic DNA was extracted using the QIAamp DNA Blood Mini kit. After blood collection by leukapheresis, PBMCs were isolated using Ficoll-Histopaque density gradient centrifugation and then cryopreserved in the vapor phase of liquid nitrogen. Using the deep immunoSEQ assay, multiplex PCR amplified TCR CDR3 regions from genomic DNA. Extracted genomic DNA from each cell subset was distributed evenly across all wells of several immunoSEQ 96-well plates, and each plate was treated as a replicate. Each replicate PCR for unsorted PBMC received approximately 0.3 ug genomic DNA, equal to about 30,000 T cell genomes. Genomic DNA from unsorted PBMC was sequenced over ten immunoSEQ deep assay plates. The purified libraries were quantified using a Qubit 3.0 fluorometer, sized with a Bioanalyzer 2100, and then quantified again using the KAPA Library Quantification kit. Every immunoSEQ 96-well plate was sequenced on a separate single-read 150-cycle Illumina NextSeq 550 flow cell. As for the authors' bioinformatics: Because the immunoSEQ output included only junctional sequences and no quality scores, the filtering could not be the same as the filtering used for full-length reads. To assign V/J genes and CDR3, sequences were annotated against IMGT germline references using PyIR, a Python wrapper for IgBLAST v1.9. Reads with weak V/J assignments (E-value above 1e-6), missing CDR3, stop codons, out-of-frame junctions, or ambiguous translated residues were removed. V3J clonotypes were defined as sequences sharing the same inferred V gene, J gene, and CDR3 amino acid sequence. To compute the percentage overlap between repertoires, the number of shared unique clonotypes was divided by the size of the smaller repertoire. Richness of each repertoire was evaluated using RTK rarefaction, the Chao1 estimator, and Recon v2.1 estimates of unobserved clonotypes. TCRdb took this table from immuneACCESS and kept in-frame rearrangements with V and J called. Such tables lack part of the clones; where checked against another copy, unresolved V genes explain under half of the gap, and the rest is unexplained. V, J and clone size were drawn from that table, and D and trimming were deduced from the DNA. This sample is represented by about 520,000 clones; around 85% of them were singletons. The ten top clones hold 10% to 15% of the sample.

This TCR derives from a woman in her forties in good health. Some clones in this sample may be carry-over from other donors' samples. The sample was PBMCs.

The DNA is as follows: TGTGCCAGCAGCTTAGCCGGGACTAGCTTGGAGACCCAGTACTTC. Translated, it gives CASSLAGTSLETQYF. The chain couples TRBV7-9 to TRBJ2-5, with 9 bases in between that match TRBD2. V is cut back by 0 bases and J by 5 bases, with 4 bases in the junction unmatched. From its cysteine to its phenylalanine, the CDR3 spans 15 amino acids. Left in the record is the CDR3 DNA by itself, 45 bases read in frame from the first base. Looking up the germline V gene (reference sequence) yields CDR1 SEHNR and CDR2 FQNEAQ.